This entry lists 3 T cell receptor beta chains sequenced from one sample in a study of sequential checkpoint blockade in melanoma (dated by TCRdb to between 2018 and 2020). This sample's treatment or condition label indicates: randomized to nivolumab then ipilimumab (arm A) or the reverse (arm B). The library was prepared using the immunoSEQ multiplex PCR assay. Imported from immuneACCESS, the table was reduced by TCRdb to in-frame sequences with V and J called. These copies leave out some clones; in studies compared against another copy, an unresolved V gene accounts for under half, and the cause of the remainder is not known. This sample is represented by 8,500 to 10,000 clones; approximately 59% of them were singletons. 35% to 50% of the sample is held by the ten biggest clonotypes. The sample consisted of CD8+ T cells sorted from blood (inferred from file names), taken from a patient given nivolumab and ipilimumab in sequence. Source of these receptors: a human donor with melanoma.

For this clone: The sample carries other DNA sequences with the same CDR3. The chain joins TRBV2 to TRBJ1-2; TRBD1 might be the D (6 bases). This CDR3 region has 15 residues. Germline assignment: CDR1 SNHLY and CDR2 FYNNEI. Trimming shortened V by 1 base and J by 2 bases, and 11 bases separated the two germline ends. The CDR3 spells CASSEVSGANYGYTF. The CDR3 nucleotides read TGTGCCAGCAGTGAAGTGTCAGGGGCCAACTATGGCTACACCTTC.

The rearrangement joins TRBV27 to TRBJ1-4; D gene ambiguous. Per the germline V gene, CDR1 is MNHEY and CDR2 is SMNVEV (reference sequence). This CDR3 spans 16 amino acids. Trimming stripped 1 base from V and 0 bases from J, with 9 bases between. The CDR3 is CASSLWASSTNEKLFF. The CDR3 DNA follows: TGTGCCAGCAGTTTATGGGCATCTTCAACTAATGAAAAACTGTTTTTT.

The rearrangement links TRBV4-1 to TRBJ1-2; a weak D match, TRBD1 (5 bases). The CDR3 has 16 residues. Trimming left V 0 bases short and J 4 bases short, with 15 bases between. Germline CDR1 is MGHRA and CDR2 is YSYEKL. CDR3 nucleotide sequence: TGCGCCAGCAGCCAAGATGTTGGGGGGAGACTCTATGGCTACACCTTC. This encodes CASSQDVGGRLYGYTF.